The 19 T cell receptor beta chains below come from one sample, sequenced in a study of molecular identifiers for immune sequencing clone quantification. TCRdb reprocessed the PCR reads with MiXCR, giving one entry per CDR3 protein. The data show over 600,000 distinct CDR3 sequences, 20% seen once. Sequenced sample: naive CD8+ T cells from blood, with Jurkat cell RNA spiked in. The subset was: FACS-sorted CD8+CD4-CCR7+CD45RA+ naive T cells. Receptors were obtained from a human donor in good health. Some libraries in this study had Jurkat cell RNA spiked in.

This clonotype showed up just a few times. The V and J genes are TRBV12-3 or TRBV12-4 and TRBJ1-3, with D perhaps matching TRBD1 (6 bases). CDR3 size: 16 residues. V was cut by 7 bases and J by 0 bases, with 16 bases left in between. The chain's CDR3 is CASNRPGHLSGNTIYF. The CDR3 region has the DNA TGTGCCAGCAACCGACCGGGACATCTCTCTGGAAACACCATATATTTT.

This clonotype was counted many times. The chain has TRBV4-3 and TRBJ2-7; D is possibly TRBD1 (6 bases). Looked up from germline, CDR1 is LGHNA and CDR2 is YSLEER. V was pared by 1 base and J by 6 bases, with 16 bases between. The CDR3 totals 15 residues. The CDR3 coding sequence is TGCGCCAGCAGCCAAGCCGCGGACAGTTCCAGCGAGCAGTACTTC. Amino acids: CASSQAADSSSEQYF.

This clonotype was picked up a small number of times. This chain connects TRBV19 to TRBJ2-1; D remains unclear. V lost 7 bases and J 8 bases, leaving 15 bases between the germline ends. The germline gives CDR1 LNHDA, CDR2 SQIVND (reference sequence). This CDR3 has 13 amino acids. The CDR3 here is CASTPAASDEQFF. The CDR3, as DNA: TGTGCCAGTACCCCGGCGGCGAGTGATGAGCAGTTCTTC.

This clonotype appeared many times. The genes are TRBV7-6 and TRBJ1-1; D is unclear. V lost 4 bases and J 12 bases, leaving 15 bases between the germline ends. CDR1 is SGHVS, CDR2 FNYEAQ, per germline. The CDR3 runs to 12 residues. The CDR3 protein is CASSSSGIIPFF. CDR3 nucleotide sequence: TGTGCCAGCAGCTCCTCAGGAATAATACCTTTCTTT.

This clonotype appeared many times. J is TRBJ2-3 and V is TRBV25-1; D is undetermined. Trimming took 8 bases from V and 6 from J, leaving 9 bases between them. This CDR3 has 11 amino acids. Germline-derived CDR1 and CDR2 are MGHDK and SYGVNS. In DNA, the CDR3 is TGTGCCAGCCACGATTGGGATACGCAGTATTTT. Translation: CASHDWDTQYF.

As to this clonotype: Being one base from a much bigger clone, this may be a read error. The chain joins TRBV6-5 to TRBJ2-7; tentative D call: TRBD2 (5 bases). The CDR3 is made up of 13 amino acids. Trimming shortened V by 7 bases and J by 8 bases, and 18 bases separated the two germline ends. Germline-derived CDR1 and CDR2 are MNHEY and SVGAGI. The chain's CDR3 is CASKGEELYKQYF. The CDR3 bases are TGTGCCAGCAAGGGAGAGGAGTTGTACAAGCAGTACTTC.

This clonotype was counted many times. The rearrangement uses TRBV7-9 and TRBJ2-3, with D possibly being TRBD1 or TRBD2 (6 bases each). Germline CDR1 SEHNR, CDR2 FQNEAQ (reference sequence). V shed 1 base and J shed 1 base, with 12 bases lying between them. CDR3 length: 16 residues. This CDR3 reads CASSLEEGVGTDTQYF. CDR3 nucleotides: TGTGCCAGCAGCTTAGAGGAGGGGGTAGGCACAGATACGCAGTATTTT.

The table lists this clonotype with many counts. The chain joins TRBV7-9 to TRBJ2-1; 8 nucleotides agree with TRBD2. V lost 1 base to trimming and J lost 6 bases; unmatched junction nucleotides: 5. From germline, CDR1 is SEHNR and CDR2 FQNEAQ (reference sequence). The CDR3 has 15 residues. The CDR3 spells CASSLVAGGSNEQFF. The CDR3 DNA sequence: TGTGCCAGCAGCTTAGTTGCGGGGGGCAGCAATGAGCAGTTCTTC. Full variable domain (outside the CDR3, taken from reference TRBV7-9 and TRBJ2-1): DTGVSQNPRHKITKRGQNVTFRCDPISEHNRLYWYRQTLGQGPEFLTYFQNEAQLEKSRLLSDRFSAERPKGSFSTLEIQRTEQGDSAMYLCASSLVAGGSNEQFFGPGTRLTVL.

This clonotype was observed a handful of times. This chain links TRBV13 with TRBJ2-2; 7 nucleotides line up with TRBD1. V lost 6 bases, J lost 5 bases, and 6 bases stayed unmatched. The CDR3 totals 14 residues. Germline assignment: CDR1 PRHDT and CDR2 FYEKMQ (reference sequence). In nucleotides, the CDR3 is TGTGCCAGCAGTGACCCACAGGGGACCGGGGAGCTGTTTTTT. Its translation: CASSDPQGTGELFF.

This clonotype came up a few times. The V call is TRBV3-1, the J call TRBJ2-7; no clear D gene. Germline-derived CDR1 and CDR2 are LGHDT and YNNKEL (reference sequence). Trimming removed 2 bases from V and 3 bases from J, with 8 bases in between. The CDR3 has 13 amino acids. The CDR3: CASSQSPDYEQYF. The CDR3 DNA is TGTGCCAGCAGCCAATCCCCCGACTACGAGCAGTACTTC.

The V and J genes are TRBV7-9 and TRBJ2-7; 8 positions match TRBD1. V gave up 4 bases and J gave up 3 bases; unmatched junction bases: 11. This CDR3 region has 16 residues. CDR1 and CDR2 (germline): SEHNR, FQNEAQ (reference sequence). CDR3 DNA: TGTGCCAGCAGCTCCACATGTGGGACAGGCTTCTACGAGCAGTACTTC. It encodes CASSSTCGTGFYEQYF.

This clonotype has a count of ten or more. The CDR3 nucleotides are TGTGCCAGCAGTTTCGAATATAGCAATCAGCCCCAGCATTTT. Residues: CASSFEYSNQPQHF. This chain uses TRBV28 with TRBJ1-5; D gene ambiguous. Deletions cut 3 bases from V and 0 bases from J, with 6 bases between. Germline values: CDR1 MDHEN, CDR2 SYDVKM. There are 14 residues in the CDR3.

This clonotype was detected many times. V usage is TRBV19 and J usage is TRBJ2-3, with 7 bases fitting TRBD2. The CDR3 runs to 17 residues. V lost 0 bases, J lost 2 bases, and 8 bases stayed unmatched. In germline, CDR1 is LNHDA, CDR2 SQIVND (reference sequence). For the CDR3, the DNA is TGTGCCAGTAGTATAGACCCTAGCGGCCAAACCACAGATACGCAGTATTTT. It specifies CASSIDPSGQTTDTQYF. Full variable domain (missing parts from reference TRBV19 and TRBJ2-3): DGGITQSPKYLFRKEGQNVTLSCEQNLNHDAMYWYRQDPGQGLRLIYYSQIVNDFQKGDIAEGYSVSREKKESFPLTVTSAQKNPTAFYLCASSIDPSGQTTDTQYFGPGTRLTVL.

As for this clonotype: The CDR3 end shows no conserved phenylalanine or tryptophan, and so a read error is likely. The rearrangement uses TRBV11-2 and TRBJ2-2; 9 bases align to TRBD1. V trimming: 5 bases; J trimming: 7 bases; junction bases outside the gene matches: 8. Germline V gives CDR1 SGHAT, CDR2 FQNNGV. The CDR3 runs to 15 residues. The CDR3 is CASSIHGQGNGELFL. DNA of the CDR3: TGTGCCAGCAGCATCCACGGACAGGGGAACGGGGAGCTGTTTCTT.

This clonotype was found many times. Written as DNA, the CDR3 is TGTGCCAGCAGCCCTGACGGTCCGGACACTGAAGCTTTCTTT. Translation: CASSPDGPDTEAFF. The J gene is TRBJ1-1, the V gene TRBV14; no clear D gene. CDR1 and CDR2 (germline): SGHDN, FVKESK. The CDR3 runs to 14 residues. Trimming cost V 4 bases and J 3 bases, with 12 bases left between them.

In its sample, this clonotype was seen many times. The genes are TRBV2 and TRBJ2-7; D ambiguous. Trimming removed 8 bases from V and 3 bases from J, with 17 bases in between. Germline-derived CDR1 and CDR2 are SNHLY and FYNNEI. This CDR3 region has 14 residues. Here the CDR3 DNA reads TGTGCCAGCTCCCCTCAAGTGCTACACTACGAGCAGTACTTC. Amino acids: CASSPQVLHYEQYF.

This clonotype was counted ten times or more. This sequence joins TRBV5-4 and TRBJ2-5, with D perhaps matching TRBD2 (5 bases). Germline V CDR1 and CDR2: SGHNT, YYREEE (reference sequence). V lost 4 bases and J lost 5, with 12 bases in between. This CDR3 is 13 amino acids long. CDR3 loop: CASSPWTGETQYF. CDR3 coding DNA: TGTGCCAGCAGCCCCTGGACTGGGGAGACCCAGTACTTC.

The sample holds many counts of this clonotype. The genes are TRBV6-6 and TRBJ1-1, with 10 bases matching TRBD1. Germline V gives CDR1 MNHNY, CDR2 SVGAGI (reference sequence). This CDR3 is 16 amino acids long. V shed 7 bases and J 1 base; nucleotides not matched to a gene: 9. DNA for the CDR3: TGTGCCAGCAAGGACAGGGGGTTTTCGGAGAACACTGAAGCTTTCTTT. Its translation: CASKDRGFSENTEAFF.

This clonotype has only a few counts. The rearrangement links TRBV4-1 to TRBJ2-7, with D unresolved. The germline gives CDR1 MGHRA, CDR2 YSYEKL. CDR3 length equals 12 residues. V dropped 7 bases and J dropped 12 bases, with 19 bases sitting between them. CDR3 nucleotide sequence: TGCGCCAGCAACCGAAACGACGGATCTAGGTACTTC. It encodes CASNRNDGSRYF.